The clone carrying this TCR beta chain was recorded at least ten times. PCR was performed a second time for about 7 to 12 cycles using a sample-barcoded 5' primer and a J-beta primer mix. A single record per CDR3 protein comes from TCRdb applying MiXCR to the 5' RACE reads. Seen here are 900,000 to 950,000 distinct CDR3 sequences, 25% to 30% observed once, and the top ten hold about 10%. This record comes from a study of blood T cells in healthy people across ages. This sample also appeared in a second study, on T cells of mothers and their children. That paper notes: Study donors consisted of three healthy Caucasian mothers and their six children. Reads recorded for TCR beta CDR3 numbered over 9 million per mother and about 3 million per child.

The sequence was obtained from a woman aged 40-49 years in good health. Material for sequencing was blood.

CDR3 coding DNA: TGTGCCAGCAGCCAGGCGGGGGGAGAAAACATTCAGTACTTC. Its protein product is CASSQAGGENIQYF. V gene TRBV3-1 combines with J gene TRBJ2-4; 8 bases line up with TRBD2. V was pared by 3 bases and J by 5 bases, with 3 bases of the junction left unmatched. The CDR3 runs 14 residues. Germline loops: CDR1 LGHDT, CDR2 YNNKEL (reference sequence).